This T cell receptor beta chain was obtained from a study of blood T cell repertoires in COVID-19 (TCRdb year 2020). With respect to the entire study: The collaborator samples originated in the United States, Italy and Spain and spanned the acute and convalescent phases of COVID-19. Where HLA class I and class II types were available, the types were taken from metadata supplied by the sample provider, not from assay-based typing. A de-identified subject ID, COVID-19 status, age in years and sex were almost always included in the sample metadata. The material from the prospective study consisted of cDNA or gDNA derived from T cells, B-cell-depleted T cells, or PBMCs. Samples came from the ongoing ImmuneRACE study (first 160 participants) plus 1,254 subjects from 6 global collaborators. The repertoires were released in a freely available public database intended as a resource for research on the immune response to SARS-CoV-2. Deeply sampled blood TCRbeta repertoires from subjects exposed to, actively infected with, or recovered from COVID-19 were included in the dataset. General study outcomes and caveats: The quantity of clinical and demographic metadata differed by source and by participant and was supplied without curation.

Participants in the prospective study were enrolled through a virtual design, were aged 18 to 89 years, and lived in roughly 24 United States geographic areas. In the prospective study, participants were assigned to cohorts based on the clinical history participants reported in a screening survey and a study questionnaire. Recovered participants in ImmuneRACE Cohort 3 were defined as having two consecutive negative NP/OP PCR tests, clearance from a healthcare professional, or resolution of symptoms. Each participant in the prospective study had whole blood, serum and a nasopharyngeal or oropharyngeal swab collected by mobile phlebotomists. Over a roughly two-month period, participants in the prospective study had the option of providing additional blood draws and questionnaires. Before DNA extraction, prospective study blood samples were shipped either frozen or at room temperature. In the germline V gene, CDR1 corresponds to LGHNT and CDR2 to FRNRAP. The CDR3 sequence holds 14 residues, the cysteine and phenylalanine included. The read is trimmed to its CDR3 DNA, 42 bases read in frame from base 1. The junction shows trimming of 5 bases on V and 4 bases on J, plus 14 bases between the germline ends.

The immunoSEQ Assay, a bias-controlled multiplex PCR, was used to amplify TCRbeta CDR3 regions from genomic DNA. The authors' analysis ran thus. Nucleated cell counts per sample were estimated from amplification of reference gene primers within the assay. To quantify the absolute abundance of each unique TCRbeta CDR3 rearrangement, sequence reads were collapsed and filtered. For each sample, productive Simpson clonality was calculated as the square root of Simpson's diversity index across productive rearrangements. TCRdb mirrors the immuneACCESS table, restricted to in-frame sequences. Some clones are absent from its copies; in checked studies, under half trace to an unresolved V gene, and the reason for the others is unknown. V, J and clone size reflect that table, while D and trimming were determined from the DNA. The sample contains about 480,000 clones, around 89% of them found a single time. The top ten clones comprise 1.5% to 2% of the sample.

This clone was detected only a few times. Its antigen has not been determined. One base away there is no much larger clone; base qualities are not given. Sequencing was done on a sample of PBMCs or T cells enriched from blood (not recorded which). The rearrangement combines TRBV12-5 with TRBJ1-2; the D gene lacks a confident call. The sequence derives from a woman aged 35 to 49 who had recovered from COVID-19. For the CDR3, the sequence is CASGLTGGGYGYTF. The nucleotide sequence is given as TGTGCTAGTGGTCTTACCGGCGGTGGCTATGGCTACACCTTC. Joined to the reference TRBV12-5 and TRBJ1-2 proteins, this CDR3 gives the full variable domain: DARVTQTPRHKVTEMGQEVTMRCQPILGHNTVFWYRQTMMQGLELLAYFRNRAPLDDSGMPKDRFSAEMPDATLATLKIQPSEPRDSAVYFCASGLTGGGYGYTFGSGTRLTVV.